This T cell receptor (beta chain) was recorded in a study of blood T cell repertoires in COVID-19. TCRdb's copy holds only in-frame clones and misses some; the assay was immunoSEQ multiplex PCR. Among some 220,000 clones, more than 75% were seen once, and the ten largest hold approximately 5.2%. The CDR3 spans 14 residues. V dropped 5 bases and J dropped 5; count of bases not matched to a gene: 1. Looked up from germline, CDR1 is MNHNY and CDR2 is SVGAGI (reference sequence). The rearrangement uses TRBV6-6 and TRBJ2-2, with 11 bases lining up with TRBD2. Sample: peripheral blood. The source of this sequence is a woman aged 70 to 79 with COVID-19, enrolled during active disease. DNA of the CDR3: TGTGCCAGCAGTCCTAGCGGGAGGACCGGGGAGCTGTTTTTT. Amino acids: CASSPSGRTGELFF.